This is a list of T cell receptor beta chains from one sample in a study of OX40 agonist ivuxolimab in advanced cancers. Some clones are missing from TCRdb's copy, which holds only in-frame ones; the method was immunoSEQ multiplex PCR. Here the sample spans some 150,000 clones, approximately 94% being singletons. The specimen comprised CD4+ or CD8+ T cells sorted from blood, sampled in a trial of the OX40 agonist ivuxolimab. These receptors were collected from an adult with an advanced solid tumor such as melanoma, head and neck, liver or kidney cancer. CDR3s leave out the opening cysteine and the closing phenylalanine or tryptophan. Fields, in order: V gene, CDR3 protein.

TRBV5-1 ASSLAGEAYEQY
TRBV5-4 ASSPLEGPFDNEQF
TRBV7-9 ASSAGTAGT
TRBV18 ASSPASGSSYEQY
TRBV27 ASSPTRDRMNTEAF
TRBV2 ASSEGRTGGANTQY
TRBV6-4 ASSDFKRSSYNEQF
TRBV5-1 ASSLFRGDRRTEAF
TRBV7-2 ASKPGTSGGPNTGELF
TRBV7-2 ASSPGGYEQY
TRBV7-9 ASRLASGEQTYEQY
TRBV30 AWSSPSYGQAEAF
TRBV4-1 ASSPTGWQIYEQY
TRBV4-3 ASSQDYKGSGEKLF
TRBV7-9 ASSNRGYGYT
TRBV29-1 SVEGVTNEKLF
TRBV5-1 ASSPDRYKNMNTEAF
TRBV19 ASSMLRGNGAEAF
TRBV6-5 ASYTDTQY
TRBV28 ASSELSGRSSNEQF
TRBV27 ASSFSGPDEKLF
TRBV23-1 ASSLGGQSTEAF
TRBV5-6 ASSSGQGNYGYT
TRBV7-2 ASSWGRQGNYGYT
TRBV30 AWSVDSTDNEQF
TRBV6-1 ASSLDRGTGNTIY
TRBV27 ASSGARDRVEKLF
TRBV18 ASANRVQETQY
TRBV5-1 ASSLRGTGGYNEQF
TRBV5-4 ASSLAGTGDQPQH
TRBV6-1 ASSEHLPGGKAF
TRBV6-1 ASSGSWPVGYGYT
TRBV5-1 ASSPFGTSVYEQY
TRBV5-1 ASSLVGRGDTEAF
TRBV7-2 ASSPIRDSNEKLF
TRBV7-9 ASSLVRTLDTGELF
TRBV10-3 AISDPRGGGTGELF
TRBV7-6 ASSQPGTRENEQF
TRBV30 AWSSWTGPDIQY
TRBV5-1 ASSFGTGSDEQY
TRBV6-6 ASSYGGTGVHEQY
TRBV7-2 ASSLDRNSYEQY
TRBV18 ASSPSAGYEQY
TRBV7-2 ASSFYTSTDTQY
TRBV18 ASSSPPGEQF
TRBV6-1 ASTPGQGPYEQY
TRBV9 ASSVAPDNNFYGYT
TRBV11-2 ASSLAVAQDNQPQH
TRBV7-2 ASSLDQGYEQY
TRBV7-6 ASSSASGSGHEQF
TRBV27 ASSLLGTGVSPLH
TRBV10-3 AISDIRAVKDTQY
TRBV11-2 ASSFAGGYGYT
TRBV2 ASSEAWGSGNTIY
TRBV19 ASSIASGERNEQF
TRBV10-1 ASSPGQANTGELF
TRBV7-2 ASSIFPQETQY
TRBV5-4 AASRGGTGELF
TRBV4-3 ASSQEPGWGETQY